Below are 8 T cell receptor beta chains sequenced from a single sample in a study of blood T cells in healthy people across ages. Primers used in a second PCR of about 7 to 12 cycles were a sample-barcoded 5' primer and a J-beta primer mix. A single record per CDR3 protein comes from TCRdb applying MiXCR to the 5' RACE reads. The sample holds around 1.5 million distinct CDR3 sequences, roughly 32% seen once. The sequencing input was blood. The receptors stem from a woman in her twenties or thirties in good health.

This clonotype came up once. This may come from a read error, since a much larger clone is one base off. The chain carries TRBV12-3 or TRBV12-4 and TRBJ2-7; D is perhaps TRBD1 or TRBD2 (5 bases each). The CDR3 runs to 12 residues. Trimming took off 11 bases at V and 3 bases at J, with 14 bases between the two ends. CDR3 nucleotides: TGTGCCTGCACCGGGGACCTCTACGAGCAGTACTTC. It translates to CACTGDLYEQYF.

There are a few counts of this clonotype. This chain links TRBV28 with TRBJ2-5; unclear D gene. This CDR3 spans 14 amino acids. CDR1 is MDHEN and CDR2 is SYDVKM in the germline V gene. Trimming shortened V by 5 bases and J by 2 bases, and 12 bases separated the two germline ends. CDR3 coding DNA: TGTGCCAGCAGTGCGCAGATAGGGCAAGAGACCCAGTACTTC. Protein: CASSAQIGQETQYF.

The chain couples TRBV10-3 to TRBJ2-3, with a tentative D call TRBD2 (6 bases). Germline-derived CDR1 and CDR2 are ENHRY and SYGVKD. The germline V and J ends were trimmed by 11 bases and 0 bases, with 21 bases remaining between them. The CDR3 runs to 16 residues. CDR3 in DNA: TGTGCCTCTGTGGGGAGGCCCCTTTCTAGCACAGATACGCAGTATTTT. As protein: CASVGRPLSSTDTQYF.

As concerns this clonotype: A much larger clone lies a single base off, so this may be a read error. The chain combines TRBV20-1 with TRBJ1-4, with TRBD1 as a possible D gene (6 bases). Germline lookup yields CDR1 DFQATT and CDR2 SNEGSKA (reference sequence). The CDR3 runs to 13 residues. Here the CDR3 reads CSAEDRTGEKRFF. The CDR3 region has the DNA TGCAGTGCTGAAGACAGGACCGGCGAAAAACGGTTTTTT.

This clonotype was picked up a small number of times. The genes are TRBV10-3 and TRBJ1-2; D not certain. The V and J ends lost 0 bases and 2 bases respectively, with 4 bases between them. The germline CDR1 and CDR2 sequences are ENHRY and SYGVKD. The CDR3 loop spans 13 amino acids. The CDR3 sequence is CAISESVNYGYTF. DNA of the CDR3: TGTGCCATCAGTGAGTCAGTCAACTATGGCTACACCTTC.

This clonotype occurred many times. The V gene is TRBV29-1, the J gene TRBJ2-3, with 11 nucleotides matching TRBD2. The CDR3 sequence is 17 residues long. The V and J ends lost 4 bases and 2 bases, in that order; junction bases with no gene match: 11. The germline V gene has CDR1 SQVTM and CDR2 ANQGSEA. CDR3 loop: CSVVGLAGGRFTDTQYF. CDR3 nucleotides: TGCAGCGTTGTTGGCCTAGCGGGAGGTAGATTCACAGATACGCAGTATTTT.

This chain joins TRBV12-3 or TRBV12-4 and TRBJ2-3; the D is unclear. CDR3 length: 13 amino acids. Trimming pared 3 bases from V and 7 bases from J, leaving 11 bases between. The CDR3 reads CASSFGVGYTQYF. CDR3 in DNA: TGTGCCAGCAGTTTCGGTGTGGGCTATACGCAGTATTTT.

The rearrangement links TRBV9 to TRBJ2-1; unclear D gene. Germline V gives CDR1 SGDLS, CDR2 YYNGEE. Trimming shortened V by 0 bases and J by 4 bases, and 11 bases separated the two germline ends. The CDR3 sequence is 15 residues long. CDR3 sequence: CASSVGGLKYNEQFF. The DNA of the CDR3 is TGTGCCAGCAGCGTAGGGGGATTAAAATACAATGAGCAGTTCTTC.